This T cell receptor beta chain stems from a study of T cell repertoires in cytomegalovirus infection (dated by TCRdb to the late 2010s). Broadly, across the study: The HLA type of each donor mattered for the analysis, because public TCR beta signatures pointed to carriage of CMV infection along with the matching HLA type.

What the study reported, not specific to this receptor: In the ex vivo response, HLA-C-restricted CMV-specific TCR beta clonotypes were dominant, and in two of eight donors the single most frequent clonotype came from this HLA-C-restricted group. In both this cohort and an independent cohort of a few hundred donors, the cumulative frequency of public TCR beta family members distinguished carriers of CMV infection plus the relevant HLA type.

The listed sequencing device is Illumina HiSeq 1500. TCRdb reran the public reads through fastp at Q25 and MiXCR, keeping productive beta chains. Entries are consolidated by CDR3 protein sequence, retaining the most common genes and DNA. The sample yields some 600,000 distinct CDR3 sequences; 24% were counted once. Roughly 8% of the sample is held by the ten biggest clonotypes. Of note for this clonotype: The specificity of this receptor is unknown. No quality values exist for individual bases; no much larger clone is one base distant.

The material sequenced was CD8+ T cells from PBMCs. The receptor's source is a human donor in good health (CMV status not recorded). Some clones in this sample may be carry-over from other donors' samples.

The encoded CDR3 is CASSAGGEQYV. The DNA sequence is TGTGCCAGTAGTGCAGGGGGAGAGCAGTACGTC. The rearrangement combines TRBV19 with TRBJ2-7, with 7 central nucleotides matching TRBD1. CDR1 and CDR2, per the germline V gene (reference sequence), are LNHDA and SQIVND. The CDR3 starts with the cysteine, ends with the valine, and has 11 residues. Only the CDR3 region is kept as DNA, spanning 33 bases read in frame from base 1. V loses 5 bases at its end and J loses 7 bases; junction bases beyond the gene matches: 2.